Presented here are 30 T cell receptor beta chains from one specimen sequenced in a study of naive CD8 T cells in extremely preterm neonates. Broader study findings: Preterm CDR3s were shorter than older groups', with fewer N additions and less trimming.

Samples were taken at extremely preterm deliveries at 23-27 weeks of gestation. Assay: immunoSEQ multiplex PCR; the TCRdb copy retains only in-frame clones and omits some. The sample has 25,000 or so clones; 88% are singletons. These receptors have no known antigen. Sequencing was carried out using naive CD8+ T cells from cord blood. All receptors derive from a boy who was born preterm.

The V and J genes are TRBV21-1 and TRBJ1-1; the D call TRBD1 from the table was never checked on the DNA. TRBV21-1 is annotated as a pseudogene. This CDR3 has 11 residues. The CDR3 DNA is TGTGCCAGCAGCAAAGGCAGGGAAGCTTTCTTT. The encoded protein is CASSKGREAFF.

With respect to this clone: One base away lies a much larger clone, so this may be a sequencing read error. CDR3 in amino acids: CASSLTGGYEQYF. In DNA, the CDR3 is TGTGCCAGCAGCTTGACAGGGGGCTACGAGCAGTACTTC. The V and J genes are TRBV7-9 and TRBJ2-7; 9 positions match TRBD1. V shed 3 bases, J shed 3 bases, and the junction held 0 bases outside the gene matches. The CDR3 has 13 residues. Germline V gene lookup returns CDR1 SEHNR and CDR2 FQNEAQ (reference sequence).

V is TRBV5-1 and J is TRBJ2-5, with no clear D. Between the trimmed V and J ends, which lost 0 bases and 4 bases, there was a span of 7 bases. The length of the CDR3 is 13 residues. The germline V gene has CDR1 SGHRS and CDR2 YFSETQ. The CDR3 DNA follows: TGCGCCAGCAGCTTGGCCCCATTAGAGACCCAGTACTTC. Amino acid sequence: CASSLAPLETQYF. The full variable domain, in which reference TRBV5-1 and TRBJ2-5 provide the parts outside the CDR3, is KAGVTQTPRYLIKTRGQQVTLSCSPISGHRSVSWYQQTPGQGLQFLFEYFSETQRNKGNFPGRFSGRQFSNSRSEMNVSTLELGDSALYLCASSLAPLETQYFGPGTRLLVL.

The rearrangement joins TRBV6-5 to TRBJ2-7; weak D call: TRBD2 (5 bases). From germline, CDR1 is MNHEY and CDR2 SVGAGI. The CDR3 covers 12 residues. Trimming cost V 2 bases and J 6 bases, with 8 bases left between them. CDR3 nucleotide sequence: TGTGCCAGCAGTTACGGAGGAGCCGAGCAGTACTTC. Protein sequence: CASSYGGAEQYF.

The rearrangement joins TRBV5-6 to TRBJ1-1, with 8 nucleotides matching TRBD1. The CDR3 totals 14 residues. Germline loops: CDR1 SGHDT, CDR2 YYEEEE. V lost 2 bases to trimming and J lost 1 base; unmatched junction nucleotides: 1. For the CDR3, the DNA is TGTGCCAGCAGCTTTGGGACAGGGAACACTGAAGCTTTCTTT. Its protein product is CASSFGTGNTEAFF.

This chain joins TRBV27 and TRBJ2-7, with 9 bases that match TRBD2. CDR3 length: 14 residues. Germline assignment: CDR1 MNHEY and CDR2 SMNVEV (reference sequence). Trimming at V came to 2 bases and at J to 4 bases, leaving 3 bases not matched to a gene. For the CDR3, the DNA is TGTGCCAGCAGTTTAGGGAGCGGGGGGTACGAGCAGTACTTC. This codes for CASSLGSGGYEQYF.

The genes are TRBV6-1 and TRBJ1-2; D uncertain. Per the germline V gene, CDR1 is MNHNS and CDR2 is SASEGT. The CDR3 totals 11 residues. V was cut by 2 bases and J by 3 bases, with 1 base left in between. As DNA, the CDR3 is TGTGCCAGCAGTGAACACTATGGCTACACCTTC. Translating it yields CASSEHYGYTF.

In the case of this clone: The sample carries other DNA sequences with the same CDR3. The CDR3 bases are TGTGCCAGCAGGACAGGGGCGAACACCGGGGAGCTGTTTTTT. Amino acid sequence: CASRTGANTGELFF. J is TRBJ2-2 and V is TRBV13, with TRBD1 matching over 8 bases. V was pared by 6 bases and J by 0 bases, with 0 bases of the junction left unmatched. The CDR3 is made up of 14 amino acids. Germline V gene sequence: CDR1 PRHDT, CDR2 FYEKMQ (reference sequence).

The J gene is TRBJ2-4, the V gene TRBV5-1; D may match TRBD1 or TRBD2 (5 bases each). This CDR3 is built from 15 residues. The ends were cut back, 2 bases at V and 6 bases at J, with 15 bases in the middle. The V gene's germline CDR1 is SGHRS and CDR2 YFSETQ. The CDR3 sequence is CASSLQDSNRNIQYF. The CDR3 DNA sequence: TGCGCCAGCAGCTTACAGGACTCGAACCGAAACATTCAGTACTTC.

This CDR3 is CASSLGGNTEAFF. CDR3 DNA: TGTGCCAGCAGCTTGGGGGGGAACACTGAAGCTTTCTTT. The chain has TRBV5-5 and TRBJ1-1; unclear D gene. Germline loops: CDR1 SGHKS, CDR2 YYEKEE (reference sequence). V gave up 0 bases and J gave up 1 base, with 4 bases separating them. The CDR3 covers 13 residues.

As regards this clone: The junction departs from the called germline gene at one end, perhaps through a read error. This chain joins TRBV11-1 and TRBJ2-7; D gene unclear. CDR1 is SGHAT, CDR2 FQDESV, per germline (reference sequence). The CDR3 has 13 residues. CDR3 in DNA: TGTGTCAGCAGCTTAGCACCTACCTACGAGCAGTACTTC. Translation gives CVSSLAPTYEQYF.

The V call is TRBV10-3, the J call TRBJ2-7, with 9 bases identical to TRBD1. V lost 5 bases, J lost 1 base, and 6 bases stayed unmatched. The CDR3 covers 15 residues. CDR1 and CDR2 (germline): ENHRY, SYGVKD. In nucleotides, the CDR3 is TGTGCCATCAGTTACCGACAGGGGGTTTCCTACGAGCAGTACTTC. Protein product: CAISYRQGVSYEQYF.

The chain joins TRBV2 to TRBJ2-5; 9 bases are a match to TRBD2. CDR3 size: 15 residues. Germline V CDR1 and CDR2: SNHLY, FYNNEI. V gave up 6 bases and J gave up 5 bases; unmatched junction bases: 10. The CDR3 DNA is TGTGCCAGCAGCGGGGGGACTAGCAGTTGGGAGACCCAGTACTTC. Amino acids: CASSGGTSSWETQYF.

The chain uses TRBV5-1 and TRBJ1-2; D uncertain. Germline assignment: CDR1 SGHRS and CDR2 YFSETQ. This CDR3 comprises 15 residues. V was cut by 2 bases and J by 0 bases, with 11 bases left in between. This CDR3 reads CASSFGQLANYGYTF. In DNA form, the CDR3 reads TGCGCCAGCAGCTTTGGGCAGTTAGCTAACTATGGCTACACCTTC.

This clone was detected only once. The chain employs TRBV6-1 and TRBJ2-7; 12 nucleotides match TRBD1. Germline CDR1 reads MNHNS; CDR2 reads SASEGT. Unmatched junction bases numbered 1, after V lost 5 bases and J lost 5 bases. The CDR3 is 13 amino acids. CDR3 nucleotides: TGTGCCAGCAGTTGGGACAGGGGGCACGAGCAGTACTTC. Protein product: CASSWDRGHEQYF.

The chain couples TRBV5-1 to TRBJ2-7; the match to TRBD2 covers 9 bases. The length of the CDR3 is 14 residues. The germline CDR1 and CDR2 sequences are SGHRS and YFSETQ. After removal of 2 bases from V and 3 bases from J, the junction contained 3 bases not matched to a gene. Here the CDR3 DNA reads TGCGCCAGCAGCTTTAGCGGGGGACTCTACGAGCAGTACTTC. This encodes CASSFSGGLYEQYF. The variable domain in full, completed from reference TRBV5-1 and TRBJ2-7, reads KAGVTQTPRYLIKTRGQQVTLSCSPISGHRSVSWYQQTPGQGLQFLFEYFSETQRNKGNFPGRFSGRQFSNSRSEMNVSTLELGDSALYLCASSFSGGLYEQYFGPGTRLTVT.

The V call is TRBV4-2, the J call TRBJ1-5; 8 nucleotides line up with TRBD1. V shed 4 bases and J 1 base; nucleotides not matched to a gene: 0. Germline lookup yields CDR1 LGHNA and CDR2 YNFKEQ. The CDR3 has 14 residues. The CDR3 reads CASSRQGSNQPQHF. For the CDR3, the DNA is TGTGCCAGCAGCCGACAGGGGAGCAATCAGCCCCAGCATTTT.

The rearrangement uses TRBV9 and TRBJ1-5; D unresolved. This CDR3 has 13 amino acids. The V end lost 5 bases, the J end lost 3 bases, and 9 bases lay between the germline ends. Germline V CDR1 and CDR2: SGDLS, YYNGEE. The CDR3 here is CASRQKINQPQHF. CDR3 DNA: TGTGCCAGCAGACAGAAAATCAATCAGCCCCAGCATTTT. The whole variable domain, filled in from reference TRBV9 and TRBJ1-5, reads DSGVTQTPKHLITATGQRVTLRCSPRSGDLSVYWYQQSLDQGLQFLIQYYNGEERAKGNILERFSAQQFPDLHSELNLSSLELGDSALYFCASRQKINQPQHFGDGTRLSIL.

The chain recombines TRBV4-1 with TRBJ2-7; 8 positions agree with TRBD2. From germline, CDR1 is MGHRA and CDR2 YSYEKL. CDR3 length equals 15 residues. Unmatched junction bases numbered 2, after V lost 1 base and J lost 0 bases. The CDR3 DNA sequence: TGCGCCAGCAGCCAAGGACTAGCGTACTCCTACGAGCAGTACTTC. This translates into CASSQGLAYSYEQYF.

The chain is built from TRBV7-8 and TRBJ2-3; D is ambiguous. CDR1 is SGHVS and CDR2 is FQNEAQ in the germline V gene. This CDR3 is built from 12 residues. Trimming stripped 4 bases from V and 2 bases from J, with 4 bases between. The CDR3: CASSYNTDTQYF. The CDR3 nucleotides read TGTGCCAGCAGCTACAACACAGATACGCAGTATTTT.

V usage is TRBV10-3 and J usage is TRBJ2-5; tentatively, D is TRBD1 or TRBD2 (5 bases each). The CDR3 has 13 amino acids. Trimming removed 4 bases at V and 2 bases at J, with 8 bases between. The germline V gene has CDR1 ENHRY and CDR2 SYGVKD. The DNA for the CDR3 is TGTGCCATCAGTGGGTGGGGGCAAGAGACCCAGTACTTC. Protein product: CAISGWGQETQYF.

This chain connects TRBV27 to TRBJ2-4; D is possibly TRBD1 (6 bases). CDR3 length: 16 amino acids. Between the trimmed V and J ends, which lost 0 bases and 0 bases, there was a span of 9 bases. From germline, CDR1 is MNHEY and CDR2 SMNVEV (reference sequence). The CDR3 region is CASSLSFRGAKNIQYF. The CDR3 DNA reads TGTGCCAGCAGTTTATCATTCAGGGGAGCCAAAAACATTCAGTACTTC.

On this clone: This likely came from a read error, as a far larger clone is one base away. CDR3 coding DNA: TGTGCCAGCAGCTGGACAGGGGGCTACGAGCAGTACTTC. This gives the protein CASSWTGGYEQYF. V and J are TRBV5-3 and TRBJ2-7, with TRBD1 matching over 10 bases. TRBV5-3 is recorded as an ORF, its role being uncertain. The CDR3 is 13 residues long.

V usage is TRBV5-4 and J usage is TRBJ1-5, with a tentative D call TRBD1 (6 bases). CDR1 is SGHNT and CDR2 is YYREEE in the germline V gene (reference sequence). V lost 5 bases to trimming and J lost 2 bases, with 11 bases between them. This CDR3 comprises 14 residues. CDR3 nucleotide sequence: TGTGCCAGCAGTTACTCAGGGGGCAATCAGCCCCAGCATTTT. Amino acid sequence: CASSYSGGNQPQHF.

This clone was seen more than once but under ten times. The rearrangement links TRBV9 to TRBJ2-2, with unresolved D. Trimming left V 0 bases short and J 7 bases short, with 4 bases between. The CDR3 consists of 12 residues. Germline V gene sequence: CDR1 SGDLS, CDR2 YYNGEE. The DNA for the CDR3 is TGTGCCAGCAGCGTAGTGGGCGGGGAGCTGTTTTTT. It specifies CASSVVGGELFF. Together with reference TRBV9 and TRBJ2-2, the CDR3 gives the full variable domain: DSGVTQTPKHLITATGQRVTLRCSPRSGDLSVYWYQQSLDQGLQFLIQYYNGEERAKGNILERFSAQQFPDLHSELNLSSLELGDSALYFCASSVVGGELFFGEGSRLTVL.

The chain carries TRBV10-3 and TRBJ2-5; 8 bases line up with TRBD2. Germline V gene sequence: CDR1 ENHRY, CDR2 SYGVKD. The length of the CDR3 is 12 residues. Trimming at V came to 4 bases and at J to 5 bases, leaving 0 bases not matched to a gene. The CDR3: CAISGGGETQYF. DNA of the CDR3: TGTGCCATCAGTGGCGGGGGGGAGACCCAGTACTTC.

The genes are TRBV5-7 and TRBJ1-4, with a weak D call TRBD1 (5 bases). TRBV5-7 is placed among ORFs of uncertain function. V was clipped by 0 bases and J by 0 bases, with 12 bases between them. This CDR3 contains 17 residues. The CDR3 sequence is CASSLAGRRATNEKLFF. The DNA of the CDR3 is TGTGCCAGCAGCTTGGCAGGGAGGAGGGCAACTAATGAAAAACTGTTTTTT.

The chain is built from TRBV7-9 and TRBJ2-7; 7 bases are shared with TRBD1. The germline V gene encodes CDR1 SEHNR and CDR2 FQNEAQ (reference sequence). Losses at the gene ends were 4 bases for V and 6 bases for J; bases not matched to a gene: 0. This CDR3 has 11 residues. The DNA of the CDR3 is TGTGCCAGCAGCTCAGGGGGCGAGCAGTACTTC. It encodes CASSSGGEQYF.

The chain is built from TRBV11-2 and TRBJ2-6; 9 bases align to TRBD1. CDR3 length equals 16 residues. CDR1 is SGHAT, CDR2 FQNNGV, per germline. V lost 5 bases, J lost 3 bases, and 5 bases stayed unmatched. The CDR3: CASSSLDRGGANVLTF. CDR3 nucleotides: TGTGCCAGCAGCAGCTTGGACAGGGGTGGGGCCAACGTCCTGACTTTC.

The V gene is TRBV21-1, the J gene TRBJ1-1. TRBV21-1 is noted as a pseudogene. The CDR3 runs 11 residues. DNA of the CDR3: TGTGCCAGCAGCAAAGGATCTGAAGCTTTCTTT. The encoded protein is CASSKGSEAFF.